A selection of T cell receptor beta chains follows, all from one sample in a study of shared clonotypes between healthy human individuals. The method was immunoSEQ multiplex PCR; TCRdb's version includes in-frame clones alone and lacks a portion of them. The top ten clones hold about 9.4% of a sample with approximately 340,000 clones, under 80% of them seen once. Sequenced: memory CD4+ T cells sorted from blood. The receptors shown here come from a man aged 30 to 39 in good health. The CDR3 runs from the conserved cysteine through the conserved F or W. The order of the fields is V gene, CDR3 protein.

V: TRBV5-1
CDR3: CASSLVAPTGETQYF

V: TRBV4-1
CDR3: CASSHPTSGADLNIYNEQFF

V: TRBV7-6
CDR3: CASSSGLTGEEQYF

V: TRBV19
CDR3: CASSTLGGTAYRALFF

V: TRBV7-9
CDR3: CASSQMGGAETQYF

V: TRBV4-3
CDR3: CASSQGGSGGFVQYF

V: TRBV19
CDR3: CASTVTGQEKETQYF

V: TRBV5-1
CDR3: CASSLDGYEQYF

V: TRBV29-1
CDR3: CSAAEANTGELFF

V: TRBV5-1
CDR3: CASSIATNEKLFF

V: TRBV10-2
CDR3: CASSYRGGDTEAFF

V: TRBV5-1
CDR3: CASSLAQGGGYTF

V: TRBV6-1
CDR3: CASTPIGGELFF

V: TRBV5-1
CDR3: CASSLDPQNTGELFF

V: TRBV28
CDR3: CASSPSRMNTEAFF

V: TRBV2
CDR3: CASSEGPNTEAFF

V: TRBV7-7
CDR3: CASSKGLAGVADTQYF

V: TRBV20-1
CDR3: CREGDTEAFF

V: TRBV7-9
CDR3: CASSLRVSGSISYNEQFF

V: TRBV25-1
CDR3: CASSESPSGSWGELFF

V: TRBV20-1
CDR3: CSASSTTEAFF

V: TRBV18
CDR3: CASSQDLYYNEQFF

V: TRBV7-8
CDR3: CASSLYGRRVSGANVLTF

V: TRBV28
CDR3: CASSFPRGAGVHTDTQYF

V: TRBV6-5
CDR3: CASSTRGIYGYTF

V: TRBV28
CDR3: CASSLGQGRRETQYF

V: TRBV5-1
CDR3: CASSLEVTSYEQYF

V: TRBV28
CDR3: CASRPDVTSGLTSSYEQYF

V: TRBV12-5
CDR3: CASGLASTSGIYNEQFF

V: TRBV9
CDR3: CASSVSGEAEQYF

V: TRBV12-5
CDR3: CASGLDRLVSSYEQYF

V: TRBV5-1
CDR3: CASRRDPQSGSQETQYF

V: TRBV5-4
CDR3: CASSDSAEAFF

V: TRBV5-1
CDR3: CASGPGPAGADTQYF

V: TRBV12-5
CDR3: CASGLREDTQYF

V: TRBV2
CDR3: CASSPHQGKQYF

V: TRBV2
CDR3: CASSQGSTYNEQFF

V: TRBV7-2
CDR3: CASSLFGSGIGYEQFF

V: TRBV7-8
CDR3: CASSSGDRGSRIQYF

V: TRBV28
CDR3: CASSLTFSGQYGYTF

V: TRBV7-2
CDR3: CASSLPSGAGYNEQFF

V: TRBV5-1
CDR3: CASSFGRGVYGYTF

V: TRBV27
CDR3: CASCRGLGFYEQYF

V: TRBV27
CDR3: CASSLVYRASNTEAFF

V: TRBV11-3
CDR3: CASSSGTGNYEQYF

V: TRBV5-1
CDR3: CASSFGDRGWNTEAFF

V: TRBV11-3
CDR3: CASSPGTGGTGELFF